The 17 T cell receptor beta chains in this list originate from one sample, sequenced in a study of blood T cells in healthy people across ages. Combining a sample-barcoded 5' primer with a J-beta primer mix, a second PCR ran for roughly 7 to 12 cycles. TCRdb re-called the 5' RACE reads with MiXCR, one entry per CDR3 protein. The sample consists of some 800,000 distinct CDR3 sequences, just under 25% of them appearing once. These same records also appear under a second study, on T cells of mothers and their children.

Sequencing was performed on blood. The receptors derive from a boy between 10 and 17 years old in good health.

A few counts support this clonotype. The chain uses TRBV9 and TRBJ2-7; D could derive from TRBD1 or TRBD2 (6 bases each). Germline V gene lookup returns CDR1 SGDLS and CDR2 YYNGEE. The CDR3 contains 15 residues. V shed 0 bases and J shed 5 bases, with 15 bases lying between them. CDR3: CASSVEGRGGDEQYF. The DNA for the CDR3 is TGTGCCAGCAGCGTAGAGGGCAGGGGAGGCGACGAGCAGTACTTC.

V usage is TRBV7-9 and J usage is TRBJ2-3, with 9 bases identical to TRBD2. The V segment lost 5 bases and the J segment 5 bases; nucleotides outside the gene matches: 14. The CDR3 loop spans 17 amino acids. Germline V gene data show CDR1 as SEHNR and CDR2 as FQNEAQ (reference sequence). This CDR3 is CASSAGGAGGRKDTQYF. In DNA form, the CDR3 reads TGTGCCAGCAGCGCAGGGGGAGCGGGAGGTCGGAAAGATACGCAGTATTTT.

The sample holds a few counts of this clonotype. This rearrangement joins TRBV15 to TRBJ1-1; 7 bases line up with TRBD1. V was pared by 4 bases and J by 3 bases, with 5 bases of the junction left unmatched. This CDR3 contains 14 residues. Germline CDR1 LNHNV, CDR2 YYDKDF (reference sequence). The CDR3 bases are TGTGCCACCAGCATCCGTAGGGGGCACACTGAAGCTTTCTTT. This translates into CATSIRRGHTEAFF.

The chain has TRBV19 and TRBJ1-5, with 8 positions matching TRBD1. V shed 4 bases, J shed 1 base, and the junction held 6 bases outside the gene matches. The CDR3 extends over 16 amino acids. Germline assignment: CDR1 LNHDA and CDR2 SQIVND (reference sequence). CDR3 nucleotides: TGTGCCAGTAGTAGCGACAGGGGCGGGAGCAATCAGCCCCAGCATTTT. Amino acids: CASSSDRGGSNQPQHF.

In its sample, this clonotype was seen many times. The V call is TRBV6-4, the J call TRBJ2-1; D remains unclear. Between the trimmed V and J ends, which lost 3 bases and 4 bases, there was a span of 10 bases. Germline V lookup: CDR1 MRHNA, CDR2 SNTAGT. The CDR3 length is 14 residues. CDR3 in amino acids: CASSERLSYNEQFF. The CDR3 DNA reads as TGTGCCAGCAGTGAGAGGCTTTCGTACAATGAGCAGTTCTTC.

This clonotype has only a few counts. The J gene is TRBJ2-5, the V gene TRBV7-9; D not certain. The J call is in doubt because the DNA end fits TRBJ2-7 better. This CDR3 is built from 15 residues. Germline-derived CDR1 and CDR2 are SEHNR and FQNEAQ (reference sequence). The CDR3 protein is CASTTGRLGSYEQYF. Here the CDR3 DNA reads TGTGCCAGCACCACTGGACGGCTGGGGTCCTACGAGCAGTACTTC.

CDR3 sequence: CASSPRERYNEQFF. The CDR3 bases are TGTGCCAGCAGCCCCCGGGAACGGTACAATGAGCAGTTCTTC. The chain employs TRBV11-1 and TRBJ2-1, with D perhaps TRBD2 (5 bases). The germline V gene encodes CDR1 SGHAT and CDR2 FQDESV (reference sequence). V was pared by 5 bases and J by 4 bases, with 12 bases between. This CDR3 spans 14 amino acids.

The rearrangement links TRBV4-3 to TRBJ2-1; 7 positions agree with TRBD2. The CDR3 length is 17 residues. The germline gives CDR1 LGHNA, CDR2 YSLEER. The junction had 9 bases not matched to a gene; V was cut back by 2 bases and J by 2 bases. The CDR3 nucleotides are TGCGCCAGCAGCCAACGTTCGTTTCTAGCGGCCTACAATGAGCAGTTCTTC. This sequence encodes CASSQRSFLAAYNEQFF.

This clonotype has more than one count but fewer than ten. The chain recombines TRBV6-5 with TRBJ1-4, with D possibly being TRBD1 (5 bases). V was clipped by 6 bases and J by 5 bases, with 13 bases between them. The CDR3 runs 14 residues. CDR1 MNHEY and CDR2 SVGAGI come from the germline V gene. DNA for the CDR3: TGTGCCAGCAGCCGGGACGGACCCAATGAAAAACTGTTTTTT. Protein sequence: CASSRDGPNEKLFF.

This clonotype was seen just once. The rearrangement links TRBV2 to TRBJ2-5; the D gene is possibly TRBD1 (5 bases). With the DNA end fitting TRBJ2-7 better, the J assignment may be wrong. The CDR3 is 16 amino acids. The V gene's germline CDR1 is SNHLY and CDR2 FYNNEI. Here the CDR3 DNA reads TGTGCCAGCAGTGAAGCGGTGCCAGGGCTGTCCTACGAGCAGTACTTC. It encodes CASSEAVPGLSYEQYF.

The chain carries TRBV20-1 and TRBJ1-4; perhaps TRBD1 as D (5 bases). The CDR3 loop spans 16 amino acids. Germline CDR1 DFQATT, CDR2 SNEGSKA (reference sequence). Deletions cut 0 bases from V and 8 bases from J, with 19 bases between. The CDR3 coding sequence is TGCAGTGCTAGAGAGGCGACGGGGCTGAGGAGGGAAAAACTGTTTTTT. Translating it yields CSAREATGLRREKLFF.

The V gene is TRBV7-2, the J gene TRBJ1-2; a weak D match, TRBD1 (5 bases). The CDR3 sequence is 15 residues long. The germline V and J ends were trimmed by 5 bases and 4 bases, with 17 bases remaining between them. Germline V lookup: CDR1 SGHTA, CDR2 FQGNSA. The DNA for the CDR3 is TGTGCCAGCAGCCTCAGCCCCGGGGCAGTCTATGGCTACACCTTC. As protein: CASSLSPGAVYGYTF.

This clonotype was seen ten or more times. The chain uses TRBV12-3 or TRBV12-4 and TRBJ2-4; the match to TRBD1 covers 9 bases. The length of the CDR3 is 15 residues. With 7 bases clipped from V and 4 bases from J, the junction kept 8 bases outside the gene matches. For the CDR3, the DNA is TGTGCCAGCACCATGCCCGGGACAGGGAAAAACATTCAGTACTTC. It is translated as CASTMPGTGKNIQYF.

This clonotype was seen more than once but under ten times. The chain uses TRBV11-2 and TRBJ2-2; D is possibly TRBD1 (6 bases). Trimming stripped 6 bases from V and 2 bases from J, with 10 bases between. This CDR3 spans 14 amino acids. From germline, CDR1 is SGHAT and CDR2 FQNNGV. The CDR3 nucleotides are TGTGCCAGCAGAATACAGGGTAACACCGGGGAGCTGTTTTTT. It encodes CASRIQGNTGELFF.

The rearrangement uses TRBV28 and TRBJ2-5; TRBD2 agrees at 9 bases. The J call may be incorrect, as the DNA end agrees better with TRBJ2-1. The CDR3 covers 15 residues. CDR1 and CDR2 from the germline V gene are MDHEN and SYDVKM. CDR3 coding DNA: TGTGCCAGCAGTTTTGCGGGAGGGCCAGTGAATGAGCAGTTCTTC. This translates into CASSFAGGPVNEQFF.

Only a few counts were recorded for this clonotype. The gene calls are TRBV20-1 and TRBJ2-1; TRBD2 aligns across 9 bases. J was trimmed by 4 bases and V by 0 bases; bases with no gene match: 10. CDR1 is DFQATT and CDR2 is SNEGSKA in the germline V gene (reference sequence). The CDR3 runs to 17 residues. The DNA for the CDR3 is TGCAGTGCTAGAGATCGGTCTAGCGGGATTCTATACAATGAGCAGTTCTTC. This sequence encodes CSARDRSSGILYNEQFF.

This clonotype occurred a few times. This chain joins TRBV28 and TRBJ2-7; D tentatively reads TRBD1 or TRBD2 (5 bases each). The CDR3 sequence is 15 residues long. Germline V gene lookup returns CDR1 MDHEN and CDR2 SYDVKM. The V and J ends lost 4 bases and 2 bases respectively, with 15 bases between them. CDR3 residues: CASSSPGTGPYEQYF. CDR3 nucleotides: TGTGCCAGCAGTTCCCCTGGGACGGGACCCTACGAGCAGTACTTC. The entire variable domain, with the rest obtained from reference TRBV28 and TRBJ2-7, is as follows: DVKVTQSSRYLVKRTGEKVFLECVQDMDHENMFWYRQDPGLGLRLIYFSYDVKMKEKGDIPEGYSVSREKKERFSLILESASTNQTSMYLCASSSPGTGPYEQYFGPGTRLTVT.